Listed below are T cell receptor beta chains from one sample, sequenced in a study of regulatory T cells in long-lasting Graves disease. TCRdb redid the calling of the multiplex PCR reads with MiXCR, one entry per CDR3 protein. Of some 370,000 distinct CDR3 sequences detected, 23% appear once; the ten largest clones hold approximately 30%. The sample in question was peripheral blood mononuclear cells (PBMCs), obtained when the disease was refractory, from a patient treated with antithyroid drugs. The receptors here all came from a middle-aged woman with Graves disease. Each CDR3 is given with its conserved first and last residue. D genes are given only for firm matches. Rows may omit the clone size; those that give it use once, few, many or a size class.

clone size: -
V gene: TRBV18
J gene: TRBJ2-2
D gene: -
CDR3 protein: CASSPPRRYTGELFF
CDR3 DNA: TGTGCCAGCTCACCGCCTCGTCGTTACACCGGGGAGCTGTTTTTT

clone size: many
V gene: TRBV11-3
J gene: TRBJ1-1
D gene: -
CDR3 protein: CASSLAPNTEAFF
CDR3 DNA: TGTGCCAGCAGTTTGGCACCGAACACTGAAGCTTTCTTT

clone size: many
V gene: TRBV3-1
J gene: TRBJ2-5
D gene: -
CDR3 protein: CASSQGGAGETQYF
CDR3 DNA: TGTGCCAGCAGCCAAGGGGGAGCGGGAGAGACCCAGTACTTC

clone size: many
V gene: TRBV7-6
J gene: TRBJ2-5
D gene: TRBD2
CDR3 protein: CASSLVSAGERETQYF
CDR3 DNA: TGTGCCAGCAGCTTAGTTTCGGCGGGAGAGAGGGAGACCCAGTACTTC

clone size: many
V gene: TRBV28
J gene: TRBJ2-5
D gene: -
CDR3 protein: CASSRRGETQYF
CDR3 DNA: TGTGCCAGCAGCCGCAGGGGCGAGACCCAGTACTTC

clone size: -
V gene: TRBV14
J gene: TRBJ1-5
D gene: -
CDR3 protein: CASSQDLGGMLHF
CDR3 DNA: TGTGCCAGCAGCCAAGATCTGGGGGGTATGTTGCATTTT

clone size: many
V gene: TRBV6-5
J gene: TRBJ2-7
D gene: TRBD2
CDR3 protein: CASSYSGTSGSYEQYF
CDR3 DNA: TGTGCCAGCAGTTACTCAGGGACTAGCGGGAGTTACGAGCAGTACTTC

clone size: many
V gene: TRBV28
J gene: TRBJ1-5
D gene: -
CDR3 protein: CASSWLGQPQHF
CDR3 DNA: TGTGCCAGCAGTTGGTTGGGTCAGCCCCAGCATTTT

clone size: few
V gene: TRBV10-1
J gene: TRBJ1-2
D gene: -
CDR3 protein: CASSGRQYYGYTF
CDR3 DNA: TGCGCCAGCAGTGGGAGGCAGTACTATGGCTACACCTTC

clone size: -
V gene: TRBV7-2
J gene: TRBJ1-6
D gene: -
CDR3 protein: CASSIGGLVNSPLHF
CDR3 DNA: TGTGCCAGCAGCATAGGGGGGTTAGTGAATTCACCCCTCCACTTT

clone size: -
V gene: TRBV11-2
J gene: TRBJ1-6
D gene: -
CDR3 protein: CASSFDGSPLHF
CDR3 DNA: TGTGCCAGCAGCTTTGATGGGTCACCCCTCCACTTT

clone size: many
V gene: TRBV20-1
J gene: TRBJ1-1
D gene: -
CDR3 protein: CSASFPRVDTEAFF
CDR3 DNA: TGCAGTGCTAGTTTTCCCAGGGTGGACACTGAAGCTTTCTTT

clone size: many
V gene: TRBV2
J gene: TRBJ1-1
D gene: -
CDR3 protein: CASSDWGGMNTEAFF
CDR3 DNA: TGTGCCAGCAGTGACTGGGGAGGTATGAACACTGAAGCTTTCTTT

clone size: -
V gene: TRBV19
J gene: TRBJ1-1
D gene: -
CDR3 protein: CASSMMLLSNTEAFF
CDR3 DNA: TGTGCCAGTAGTATGATGTTACTCTCGAACACTGAAGCTTTCTTT

clone size: many
V gene: TRBV28
J gene: TRBJ1-5
D gene: TRBD1
CDR3 protein: CASTGTVNQPQHF
CDR3 DNA: TGTGCCAGCACGGGGACAGTCAATCAGCCCCAGCATTTT

clone size: many
V gene: TRBV20-1
J gene: TRBJ1-1
D gene: TRBD1
CDR3 protein: CSAKQGASTEAFF
CDR3 DNA: TGCAGTGCTAAACAGGGGGCGTCCACTGAAGCTTTCTTT

clone size: -
V gene: TRBV6-4
J gene: TRBJ1-2
D gene: -
CDR3 protein: CASSAGEGNYGYTF
CDR3 DNA: TGTGCCAGCAGTGCGGGGGAAGGAAACTATGGCTACACCTTC

clone size: few
V gene: TRBV7-9
J gene: TRBJ2-5
D gene: -
CDR3 protein: CASSQDRFEETQYF
CDR3 DNA: TGTGCCAGCAGCCAAGACAGGTTTGAAGAGACCCAGTACTTC

clone size: many
V gene: TRBV11-2
J gene: TRBJ2-4
D gene: -
CDR3 protein: CASSLEGPVQYF
CDR3 DNA: TGTGCCAGCTCCCTCGAAGGACCCGTTCAGTACTTC

clone size: many
V gene: TRBV11-2
J gene: TRBJ1-5
D gene: TRBD1
CDR3 protein: CASSWTGASNQPQHF
CDR3 DNA: TGTGCCAGCAGCTGGACAGGGGCGAGCAATCAGCCCCAGCATTTT

clone size: -
V gene: TRBV15
J gene: TRBJ2-3
D gene: TRBD2
CDR3 protein: CATSTRLAVGDTQYF
CDR3 DNA: TGTGCCACCAGCACAAGACTAGCGGTGGGGGATACGCAGTATTTT

clone size: many
V gene: TRBV24-1
J gene: TRBJ2-7
D gene: TRBD1
CDR3 protein: CATSDSGTGLKQYF
CDR3 DNA: TGTGCCACCAGTGATTCCGGGACAGGGCTTAAGCAGTACTTC

clone size: -
V gene: TRBV7-9
J gene: TRBJ2-7
D gene: -
CDR3 protein: CASSLPTSYEQYF
CDR3 DNA: TGTGCCAGCAGCTTACCTACTAGCTACGAGCAGTACTTC

clone size: -
V gene: TRBV7-8
J gene: TRBJ2-3
D gene: -
CDR3 protein: CASSPSSLGFDTQYF
CDR3 DNA: TGTGCCAGCAGCCCTTCATCGTTAGGCTTTGATACGCAGTATTTT

clone size: many
V gene: TRBV28
J gene: TRBJ1-5
D gene: -
CDR3 protein: CASSLLGFNQPQHF
CDR3 DNA: TGTGCCAGCAGTTTATTAGGGTTTAACCAGCCCCAGCATTTT

clone size: -
V gene: TRBV7-3
J gene: TRBJ1-1
D gene: TRBD1
CDR3 protein: CASSSDRDRVPTEAFF
CDR3 DNA: TGTGCCAGCAGCTCTGACCGGGACAGGGTTCCCACTGAAGCTTTCTTT

clone size: many
V gene: TRBV20-1
J gene: TRBJ1-4
D gene: TRBD1
CDR3 protein: CSASSRDRTNEKLFF
CDR3 DNA: TGCAGTGCTAGTTCAAGGGACAGAACTAATGAAAAACTGTTTTTT

clone size: many
V gene: TRBV28
J gene: TRBJ2-2
D gene: TRBD2
CDR3 protein: CATNGLAYTGELFF
CDR3 DNA: TGTGCCACCAATGGACTAGCCTACACCGGGGAGCTGTTTTTT